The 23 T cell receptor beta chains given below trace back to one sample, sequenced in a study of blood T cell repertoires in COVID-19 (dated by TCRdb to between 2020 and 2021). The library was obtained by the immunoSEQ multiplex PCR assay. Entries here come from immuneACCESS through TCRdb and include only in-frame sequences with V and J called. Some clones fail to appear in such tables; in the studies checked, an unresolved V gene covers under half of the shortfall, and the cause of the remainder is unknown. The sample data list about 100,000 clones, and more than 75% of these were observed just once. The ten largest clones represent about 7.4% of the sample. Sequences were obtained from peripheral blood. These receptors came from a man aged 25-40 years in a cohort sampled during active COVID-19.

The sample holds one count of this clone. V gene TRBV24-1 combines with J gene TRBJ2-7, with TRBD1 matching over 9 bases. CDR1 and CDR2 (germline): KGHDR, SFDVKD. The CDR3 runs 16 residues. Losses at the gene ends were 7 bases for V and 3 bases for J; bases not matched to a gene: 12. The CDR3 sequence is CATRLETGGFFYEQYF. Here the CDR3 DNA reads TGTGCCACCAGGCTAGAGACAGGGGGATTTTTCTACGAGCAGTACTTC.

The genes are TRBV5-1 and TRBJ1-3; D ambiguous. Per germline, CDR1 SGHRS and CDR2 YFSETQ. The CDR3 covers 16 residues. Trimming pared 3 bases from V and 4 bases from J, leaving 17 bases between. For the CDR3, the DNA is TGCGCCAGCAGCTCTCAACCCGGGGTGAGCGGAAACACCATATATTTT. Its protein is CASSSQPGVSGNTIYF.

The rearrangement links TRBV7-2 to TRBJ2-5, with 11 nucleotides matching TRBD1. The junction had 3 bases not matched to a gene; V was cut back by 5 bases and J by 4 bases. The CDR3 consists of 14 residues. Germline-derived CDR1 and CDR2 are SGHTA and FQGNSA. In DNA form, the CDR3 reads TGTGCCAGCAGCCCGGACAGGGGGCGAGAGACCCAGTACTTC. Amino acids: CASSPDRGRETQYF.

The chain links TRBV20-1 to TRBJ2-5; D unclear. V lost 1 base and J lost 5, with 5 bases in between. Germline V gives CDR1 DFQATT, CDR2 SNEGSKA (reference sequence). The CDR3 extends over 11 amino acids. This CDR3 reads CSARVGETQYF. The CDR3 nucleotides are TGCAGTGCTAGAGTGGGCGAGACCCAGTACTTC.

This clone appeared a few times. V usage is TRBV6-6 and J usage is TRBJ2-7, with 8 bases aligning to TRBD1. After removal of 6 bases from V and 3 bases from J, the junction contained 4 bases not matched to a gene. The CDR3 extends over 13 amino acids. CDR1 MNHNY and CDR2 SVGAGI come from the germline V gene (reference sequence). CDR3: CASRGQDSYEQYF. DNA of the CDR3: TGTGCCAGCAGGGGACAGGACAGCTACGAGCAGTACTTC.

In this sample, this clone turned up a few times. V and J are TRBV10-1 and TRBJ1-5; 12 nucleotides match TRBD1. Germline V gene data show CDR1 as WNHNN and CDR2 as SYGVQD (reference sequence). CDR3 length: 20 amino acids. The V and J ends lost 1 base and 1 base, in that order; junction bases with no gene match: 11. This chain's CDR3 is CASSEWRPGQGAKSNQPQHF. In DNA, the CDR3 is TGCGCCAGCAGTGAGTGGCGTCCGGGACAGGGGGCAAAAAGCAATCAGCCCCAGCATTTT.

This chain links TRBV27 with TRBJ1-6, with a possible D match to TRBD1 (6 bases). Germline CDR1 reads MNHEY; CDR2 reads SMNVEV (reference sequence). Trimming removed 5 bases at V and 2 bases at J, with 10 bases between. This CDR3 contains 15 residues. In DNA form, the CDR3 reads TGTGCCAGCAGTCCTCGACAGGCCTATAATTCACCCCTCCACTTT. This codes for CASSPRQAYNSPLHF.

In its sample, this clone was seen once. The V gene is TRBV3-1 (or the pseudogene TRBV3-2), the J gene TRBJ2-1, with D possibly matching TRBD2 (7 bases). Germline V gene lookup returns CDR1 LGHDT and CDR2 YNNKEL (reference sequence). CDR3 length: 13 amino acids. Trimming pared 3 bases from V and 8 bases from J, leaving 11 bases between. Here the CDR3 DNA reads TGTGCCAGCAGCCAGGGGGGGCTTGATGAGCAGTTCTTC. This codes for CASSQGGLDEQFF.

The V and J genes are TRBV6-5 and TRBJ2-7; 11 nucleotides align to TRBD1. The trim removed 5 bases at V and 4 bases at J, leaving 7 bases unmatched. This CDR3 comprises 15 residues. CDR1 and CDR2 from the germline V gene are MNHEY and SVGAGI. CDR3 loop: CASSRPGTGGYEQYF. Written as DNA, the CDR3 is TGTGCCAGCAGTAGACCCGGGACAGGGGGTTACGAGCAGTACTTC.

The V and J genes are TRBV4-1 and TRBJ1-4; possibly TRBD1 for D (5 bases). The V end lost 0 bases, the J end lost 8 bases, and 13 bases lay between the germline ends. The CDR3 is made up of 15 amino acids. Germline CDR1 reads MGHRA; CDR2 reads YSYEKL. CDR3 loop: CASSQDVRVGEKLFF. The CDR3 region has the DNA TGCGCCAGCAGCCAAGATGTCAGGGTTGGGGAAAAACTGTTTTTT.

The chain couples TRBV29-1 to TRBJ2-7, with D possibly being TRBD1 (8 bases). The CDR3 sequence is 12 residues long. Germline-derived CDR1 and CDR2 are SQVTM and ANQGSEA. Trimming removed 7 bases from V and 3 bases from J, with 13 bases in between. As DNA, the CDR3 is TGCAGCGCCACAGGGGGGGTCTACGAGCAGTACTTC. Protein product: CSATGGVYEQYF.

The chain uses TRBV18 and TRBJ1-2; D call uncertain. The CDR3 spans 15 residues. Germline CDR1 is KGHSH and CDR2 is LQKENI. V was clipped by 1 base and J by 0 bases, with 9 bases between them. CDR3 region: CASSPRADANYGYTF. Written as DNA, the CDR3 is TGTGCCAGCTCACCACGGGCAGACGCTAACTATGGCTACACCTTC.

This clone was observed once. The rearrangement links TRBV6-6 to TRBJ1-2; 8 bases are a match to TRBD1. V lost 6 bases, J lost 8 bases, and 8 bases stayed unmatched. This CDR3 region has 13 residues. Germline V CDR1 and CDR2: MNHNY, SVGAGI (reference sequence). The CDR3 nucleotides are TGTGCCAGCAGCTCGACAGGGGCCGAAGGCTACACCTTC. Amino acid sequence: CASSSTGAEGYTF.

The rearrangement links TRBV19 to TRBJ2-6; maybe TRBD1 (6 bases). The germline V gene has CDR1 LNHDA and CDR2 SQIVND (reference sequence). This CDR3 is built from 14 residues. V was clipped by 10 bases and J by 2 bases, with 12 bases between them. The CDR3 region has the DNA TGTGCCATTTCCAGGGGAACTGGGGCCAACGTCCTGACTTTC. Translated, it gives CAISRGTGANVLTF.

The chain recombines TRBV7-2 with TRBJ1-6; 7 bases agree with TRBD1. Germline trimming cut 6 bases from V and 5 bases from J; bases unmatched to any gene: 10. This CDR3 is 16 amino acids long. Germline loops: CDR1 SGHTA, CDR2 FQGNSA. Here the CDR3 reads CASRGETGRNNSPLHF. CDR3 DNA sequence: TGTGCCAGCAGGGGGGAGACAGGGCGCAATAATTCACCCCTCCACTTT.

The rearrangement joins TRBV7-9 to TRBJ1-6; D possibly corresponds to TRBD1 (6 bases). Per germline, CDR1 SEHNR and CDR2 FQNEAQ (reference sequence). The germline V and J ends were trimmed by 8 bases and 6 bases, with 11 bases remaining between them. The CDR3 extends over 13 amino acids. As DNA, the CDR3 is TGTGCCAGCCAGACAGGTGTTAATTCACCCCTCCACTTT. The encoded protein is CASQTGVNSPLHF. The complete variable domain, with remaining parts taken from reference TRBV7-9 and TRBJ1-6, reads DTGVSQNPRHKITKRGQNVTFRCDPISEHNRLYWYRQTLGQGPEFLTYFQNEAQLEKSRLLSDRFSAERPKGSFSTLEIQRTEQGDSAMYLCASQTGVNSPLHFGNGTRLTVT.

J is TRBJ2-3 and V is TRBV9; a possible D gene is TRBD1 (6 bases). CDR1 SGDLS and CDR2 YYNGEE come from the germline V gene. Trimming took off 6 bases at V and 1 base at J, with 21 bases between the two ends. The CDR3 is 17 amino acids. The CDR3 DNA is TGTGCCAGCACCCTCTGGGAAGGGGCAGGGGGCACAGATACGCAGTATTTT. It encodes CASTLWEGAGGTDTQYF.

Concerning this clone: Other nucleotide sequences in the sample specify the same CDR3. CDR3 amino acids: CASSLAMNTEAFF. The DNA of the CDR3 is TGTGCCAGCAGTTTAGCCATGAACACTGAAGCTTTCTTT. The chain employs TRBV12-3 or TRBV12-4 and TRBJ1-1; unclear D gene. V lost 0 bases to trimming and J lost 0 bases, with 2 bases between them. The CDR3 has 13 amino acids.

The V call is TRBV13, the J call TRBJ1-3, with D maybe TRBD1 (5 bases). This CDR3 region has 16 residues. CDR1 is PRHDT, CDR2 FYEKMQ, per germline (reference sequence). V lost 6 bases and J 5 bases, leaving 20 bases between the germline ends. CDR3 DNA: TGTGCCAGCAGTCTCCAGGGCCTCCGGCCGCGAAACACCATATATTTT. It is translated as CASSLQGLRPRNTIYF.

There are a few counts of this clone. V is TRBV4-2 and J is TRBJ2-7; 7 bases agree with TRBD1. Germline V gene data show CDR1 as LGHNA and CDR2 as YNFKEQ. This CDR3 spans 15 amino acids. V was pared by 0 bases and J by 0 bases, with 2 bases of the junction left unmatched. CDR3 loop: CASSQDWDSSYEQYF. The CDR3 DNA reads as TGTGCCAGCAGCCAAGATTGGGACAGCTCCTACGAGCAGTACTTC.

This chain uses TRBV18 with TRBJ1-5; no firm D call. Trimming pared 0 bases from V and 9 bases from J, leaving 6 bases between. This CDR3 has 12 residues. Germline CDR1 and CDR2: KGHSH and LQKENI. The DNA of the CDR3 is TGTGCCAGCTCACCACCATCGGGGCCCCAGCATTTT. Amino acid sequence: CASSPPSGPQHF.

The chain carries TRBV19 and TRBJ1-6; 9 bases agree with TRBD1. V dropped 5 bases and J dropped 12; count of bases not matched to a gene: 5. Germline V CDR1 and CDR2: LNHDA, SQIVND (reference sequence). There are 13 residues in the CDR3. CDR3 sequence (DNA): TGTGCCAGTAGTCCCGGACAGGGGTTACCCCTCCACTTT. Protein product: CASSPGQGLPLHF. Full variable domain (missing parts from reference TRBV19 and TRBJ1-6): DGGITQSPKYLFRKEGQNVTLSCEQNLNHDAMYWYRQDPGQGLRLIYYSQIVNDFQKGDIAEGYSVSREKKESFPLTVTSAQKNPTAFYLCASSPGQGLPLHFGNGTRLTVT.

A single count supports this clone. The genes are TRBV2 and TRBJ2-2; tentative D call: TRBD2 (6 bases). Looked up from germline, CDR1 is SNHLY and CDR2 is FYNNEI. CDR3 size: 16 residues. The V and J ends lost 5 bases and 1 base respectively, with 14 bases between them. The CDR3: CASSLTGTGNTGELFF. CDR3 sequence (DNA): TGTGCCAGCAGTTTAACCGGGACTGGGAACACCGGGGAGCTGTTTTTT.